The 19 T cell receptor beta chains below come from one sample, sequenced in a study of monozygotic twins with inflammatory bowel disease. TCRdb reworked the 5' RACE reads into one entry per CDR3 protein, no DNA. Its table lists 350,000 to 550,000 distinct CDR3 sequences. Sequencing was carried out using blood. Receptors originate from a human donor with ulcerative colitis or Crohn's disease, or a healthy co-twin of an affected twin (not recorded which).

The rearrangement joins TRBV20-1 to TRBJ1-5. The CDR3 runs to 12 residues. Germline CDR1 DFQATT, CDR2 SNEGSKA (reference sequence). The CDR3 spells CSASRSNQPQHF.

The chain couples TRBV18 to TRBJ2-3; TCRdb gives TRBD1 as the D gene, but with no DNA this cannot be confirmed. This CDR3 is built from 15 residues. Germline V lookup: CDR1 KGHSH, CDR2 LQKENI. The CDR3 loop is CASSPRQRDTDTQYF.

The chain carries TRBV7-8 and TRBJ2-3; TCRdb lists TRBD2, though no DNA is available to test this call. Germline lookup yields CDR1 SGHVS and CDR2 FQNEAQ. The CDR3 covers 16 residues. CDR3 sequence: CASSPSSGGASDTQYF. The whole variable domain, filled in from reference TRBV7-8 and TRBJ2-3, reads GAGVSQSPRYKVAKRGQDVALRCDPISGHVSLFWYQQALGQGPEFLTYFQNEAQLDKSGLPSDRFFAERPEGSVSTLKIQRTQQEDSAVYLCASSPSSGGASDTQYFGPGTRLTVL.

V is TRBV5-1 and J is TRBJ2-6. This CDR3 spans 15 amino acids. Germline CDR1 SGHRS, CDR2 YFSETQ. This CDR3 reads CASSMDTSGANVLTF.

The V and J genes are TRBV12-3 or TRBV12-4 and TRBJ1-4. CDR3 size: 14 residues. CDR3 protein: CASRGLVTNEKLFF.

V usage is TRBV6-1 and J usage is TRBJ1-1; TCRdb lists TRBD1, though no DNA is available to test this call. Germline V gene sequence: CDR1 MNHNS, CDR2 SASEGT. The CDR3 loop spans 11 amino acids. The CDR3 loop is CASSRGSEAFF.

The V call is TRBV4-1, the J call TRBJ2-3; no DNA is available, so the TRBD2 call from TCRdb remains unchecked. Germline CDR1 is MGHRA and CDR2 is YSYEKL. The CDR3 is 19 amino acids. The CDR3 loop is CASSQDYGGSGRAKDTQYF.

CDR3 protein: CASSPRDGTTVNTEAFF. The chain joins TRBV18 to TRBJ1-1. Germline CDR1 and CDR2: KGHSH and LQKENI. The CDR3 spans 17 residues. The full variable domain, completed using reference TRBV18 and TRBJ1-1, is NAGVMQNPRHLVRRRGQEARLRCSPMKGHSHVYWYRQLPEEGLKFMVYLQKENIIDESGMPKERFSAEFPKEGPSILRIQQVVRGDSAAYFCASSPRDGTTVNTEAFFGQGTRLTVV.

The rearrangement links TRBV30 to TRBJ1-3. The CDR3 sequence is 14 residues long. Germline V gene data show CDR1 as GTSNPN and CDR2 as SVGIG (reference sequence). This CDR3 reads CAWSVAHSGNTIYF. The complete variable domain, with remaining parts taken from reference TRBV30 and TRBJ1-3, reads SQTIHQWPATLVQPVGSPLSLECTVEGTSNPNLYWYRQAAGRGLQLLFYSVGIGQISSEVPQNLSASRPQDRQFILSSKKLLLSDSGFYLCAWSVAHSGNTIYFGEGSWLTVV.

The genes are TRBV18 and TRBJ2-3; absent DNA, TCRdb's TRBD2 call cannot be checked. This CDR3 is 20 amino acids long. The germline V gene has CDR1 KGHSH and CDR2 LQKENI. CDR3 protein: CASSPRTSGGQSAFKDTQYF.

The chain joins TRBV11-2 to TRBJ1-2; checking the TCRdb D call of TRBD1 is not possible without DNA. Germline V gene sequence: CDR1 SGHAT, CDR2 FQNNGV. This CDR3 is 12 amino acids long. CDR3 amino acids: CASSFGGTGYTF.

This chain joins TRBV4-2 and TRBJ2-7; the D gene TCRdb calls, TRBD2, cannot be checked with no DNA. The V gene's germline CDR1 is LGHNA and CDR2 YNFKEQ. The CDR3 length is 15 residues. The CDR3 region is CASSQDRASAYEQYF.

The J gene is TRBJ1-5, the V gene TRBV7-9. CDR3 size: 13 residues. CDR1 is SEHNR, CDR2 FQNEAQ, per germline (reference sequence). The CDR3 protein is CASTAGGNQPQHF.

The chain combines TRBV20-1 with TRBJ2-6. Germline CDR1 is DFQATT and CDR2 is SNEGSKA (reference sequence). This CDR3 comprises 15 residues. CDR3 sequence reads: CSAINPGPGANVLTF.

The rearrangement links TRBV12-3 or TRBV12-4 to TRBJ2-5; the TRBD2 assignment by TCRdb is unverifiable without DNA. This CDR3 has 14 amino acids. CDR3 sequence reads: CASSLRGGTETQYF.

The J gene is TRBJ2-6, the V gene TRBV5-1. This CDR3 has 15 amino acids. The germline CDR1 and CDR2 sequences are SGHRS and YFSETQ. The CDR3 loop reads CASSLQGSGANVLTF.

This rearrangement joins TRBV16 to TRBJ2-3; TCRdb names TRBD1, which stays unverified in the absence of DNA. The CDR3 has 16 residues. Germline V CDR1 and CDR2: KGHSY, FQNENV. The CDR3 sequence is CASSQARDRATDTQYF.

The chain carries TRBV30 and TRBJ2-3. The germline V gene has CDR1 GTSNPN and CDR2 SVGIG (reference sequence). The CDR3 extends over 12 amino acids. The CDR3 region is CAWSYGTDTQYF.

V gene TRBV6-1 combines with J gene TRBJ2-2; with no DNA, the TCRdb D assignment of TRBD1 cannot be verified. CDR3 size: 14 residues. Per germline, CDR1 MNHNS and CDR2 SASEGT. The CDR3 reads CASSPLEGTGELFF.